This passage covers 9 T cell receptor beta chains from one sample sequenced in a study of T cells in Graves' hyperthyroidism and ophthalmopathy. There were TCR beta CDR3 regions amplified from RNA transcripts. The TCR CDR3 was amplified in a first-round RT-PCR using the HTBI primer set. MiXCR, run by TCRdb on the multiplex PCR reads, gives a single entry per CDR3 protein. The top ten clones hold around a tenth of a sample with more than 300,000 distinct CDR3 sequences, about 12% of them seen once. Sequencing was done on a sample of blood. Receptors were obtained from a woman in her late teens or twenties with Graves' hyperthyroidism.

This clonotype was detected ten times or more. The CDR3: CASSTFGGTEAFF. CDR3 bases: TGTGCCAGCAGCACTTTTGGGGGCACTGAAGCTTTCTTT. The V and J genes are TRBV13 and TRBJ1-1; possibly TRBD1 for D (5 bases). CDR1 and CDR2 (germline): PRHDT, FYEKMQ (reference sequence). The CDR3 covers 13 residues. The V end lost 5 bases, the J end lost 4 bases, and 11 bases lay between the germline ends.

A few counts support this clonotype. The genes are TRBV5-8 and TRBJ1-5; TRBD1 is a possible D gene (6 bases). The germline V and J ends were trimmed by 4 bases and 1 base, with 24 bases remaining between them. Germline-derived CDR1 and CDR2 are SGHTS and YDEGEE. The CDR3 totals 19 residues. The chain's CDR3 is CASSPYTFTGLRSNQPQHF. The DNA of the CDR3 is TGTGCCAGCAGCCCATATACATTTACAGGGTTAAGGAGCAATCAGCCCCAGCATTTT.

This clonotype was observed at least ten times. The chain links TRBV7-6 to TRBJ1-1, with no clear D. Germline V CDR1 and CDR2: SGHVS, FNYEAQ. Between the trimmed V and J ends, which lost 2 bases and 2 bases, there was a span of 9 bases. The CDR3 runs to 14 residues. CDR3 amino acids: CASSLFGPNTEAFF. The CDR3 nucleotides read TGTGCCAGCAGCTTATTTGGGCCAAACACTGAAGCTTTCTTT.

The rearrangement joins TRBV19 to TRBJ1-5; TRBD1 is a possible D gene (5 bases). Per the germline V gene, CDR1 is LNHDA and CDR2 is SQIVND (reference sequence). The CDR3 has 14 residues. V lost 8 bases to trimming and J lost 4 bases, with 15 bases between them. The CDR3 protein is CASFGQGGNQPQHF. Written as DNA, the CDR3 is TGTGCCAGTTTCGGCCAGGGAGGGAATCAGCCCCAGCATTTT.

This clonotype appeared many times. The gene calls are TRBV5-1 and TRBJ2-7; 11 bases are shared with TRBD2. Germline V gene data show CDR1 as SGHRS and CDR2 as YFSETQ. This CDR3 is 16 amino acids long. The V and J ends lost 3 bases and 3 bases, in that order; junction bases with no gene match: 8. The CDR3 DNA follows: TGCGCCAGCAGCTCAGAGACTAGCGGGAATTTCTACGAGCAGTACTTC. Translated: CASSSETSGNFYEQYF. Variable domain in full (rest from reference TRBV5-1 and TRBJ2-7): KAGVTQTPRYLIKTRGQQVTLSCSPISGHRSVSWYQQTPGQGLQFLFEYFSETQRNKGNFPGRFSGRQFSNSRSEMNVSTLELGDSALYLCASSSETSGNFYEQYFGPGTRLTVT.

Only a few counts were recorded for this clonotype. The CDR3 DNA reads as TGCGCCAGCAGCCAAGTGATCACGGAGAACCCTTTCTTT. Translated, it gives CASSQVITENPFF. This rearrangement joins TRBV4-1 to TRBJ1-1; D ambiguous. V lost 1 base and J 12 bases, leaving 15 bases between the germline ends. Germline V gene data show CDR1 as MGHRA and CDR2 as YSYEKL. The CDR3 extends over 13 amino acids.

The J gene is TRBJ2-2, the V gene TRBV20-1; D possibly uses TRBD1 or TRBD2 (6 bases each). Germline V CDR1 and CDR2: DFQATT, SNEGSKA (reference sequence). This CDR3 is 17 amino acids long. V shed 2 bases and J shed 1 base, with 17 bases lying between them. This chain's CDR3 is CSARMRGATKNTGELFF. CDR3 sequence (DNA): TGCAGTGCTAGAATGAGGGGGGCTACGAAGAACACCGGGGAGCTGTTTTTT.

In this sample, this clonotype turned up many times. The chain has TRBV7-2 and TRBJ2-7; tentative D call: TRBD1 (6 bases). This CDR3 spans 14 amino acids. Trimming left V 3 bases short and J 0 bases short, with 9 bases between. Germline assignment: CDR1 SGHTA and CDR2 FQGNSA. For the CDR3, the DNA is TGTGCCAGCAGCTTGGACAGAAGCTCCTACGAGCAGTACTTC. Protein sequence: CASSLDRSSYEQYF.

This clonotype was found many times. The CDR3 bases are TGTGCCAGCAGCCGCGGACTAGACGGTGATACGCAGTATTTT. Translating it yields CASSRGLDGDTQYF. V is TRBV3-1 and J is TRBJ2-3; 7 nucleotides match TRBD2. CDR3 size: 14 residues. Germline CDR1 and CDR2: LGHDT and YNNKEL (reference sequence). Germline trimming cut 4 bases from V and 6 bases from J; bases unmatched to any gene: 7.